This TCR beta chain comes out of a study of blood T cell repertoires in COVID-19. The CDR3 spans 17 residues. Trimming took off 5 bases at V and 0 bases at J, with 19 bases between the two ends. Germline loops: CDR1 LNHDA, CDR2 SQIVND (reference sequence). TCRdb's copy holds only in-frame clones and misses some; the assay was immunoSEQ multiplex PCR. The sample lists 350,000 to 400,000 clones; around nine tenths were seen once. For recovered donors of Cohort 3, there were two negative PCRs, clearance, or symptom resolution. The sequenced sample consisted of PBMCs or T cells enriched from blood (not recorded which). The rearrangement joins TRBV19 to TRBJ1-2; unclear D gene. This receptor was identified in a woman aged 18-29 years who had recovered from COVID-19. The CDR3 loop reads CASSRYLSPVPNYGYTF. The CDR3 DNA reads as TGTGCCAGTAGTCGCTATCTTTCCCCTGTACCTAACTATGGCTACACCTTC.